A selection of T cell receptor beta chains follows, all from one sample in a study of blood T cell repertoires in COVID-19. Repertoires were generated with immunoSEQ multiplex PCR, while TCRdb's copy carries only in-frame clones and drops some. The data show roughly 130,000 clones, with 75% to 90% seen just once and about 11% held by the top ten. Material for sequencing was peripheral blood. The receptors come from a man aged 60-69 years with active or convalescent COVID-19. CDR3s include the opening cysteine and the closing phenylalanine or tryptophan. Fields, in order: J gene, V gene, clone size, D gene, CDR3 DNA, CDR3 protein. D genes are given only for firm matches. A clone size is listed for some rows: how often the clone was seen (once, few, many), or a class if it is expanded.

>TRBJ1-2|TRBV4-1|few|-
TGCGCCAGCAGCGCTATCTTAAAGTCCGATGGCTACACCTTC
CASSAILKSDGYTF
>TRBJ1-2|TRBV2|few|TRBD1
TGTGCCAGCAGGGAAACAACAGGGGAGGGCTACACCTTC
CASRETTGEGYTF
>TRBJ2-7|TRBV7-9|-|TRBD1
TGTGCCAGCAGGGTGGGACAGTCCTACGAGCAGTACTTC
CASRVGQSYEQYF
>TRBJ2-4|TRBV7-7|-|TRBD2
TGTGCTAGCAGCTTATATGATAGCGGGAGGGTTGGGAGAAACATTCAGTACTTC
CASSLYDSGRVGRNIQYF
>TRBJ2-7|TRBV6-5|few|-
TGTGCCAGCAGTCCACAGGGATACTCCTACGAGCAGTACTTC
CASSPQGYSYEQYF
>TRBJ1-1|TRBV28|few|TRBD1
TGTGCCAGCAGTCCGAGCCTGGGACAGCAGAACACTGAAGCTTTCTTT
CASSPSLGQQNTEAFF
>TRBJ2-2|TRBV4-3|-|TRBD2
TGCGCCAGCAGCCAAGTGGTAGCGGGAGCCACCGGGGAGCTGTTTTTT
CASSQVVAGATGELFF
>TRBJ2-1|TRBV3-1/TRBV3-2|-|TRBD2
TGTGCCAGCAGCCAAGGGGGGGGTGGGCAGTTCTTC
CASSQGGGGQFF
>TRBJ2-7|TRBV18|-|-
TGTGCCAGCTCACCCCTGCGAGCGGGCAGCTCCTACGAGCAGTACTTC
CASSPLRAGSSYEQYF
>TRBJ1-1|TRBV28|-|-
TGTGCCAGCAGGGGTGCTAGAACTGAAGCTTTCTTT
CASRGARTEAFF
>TRBJ2-1|TRBV28|once|-
TGTGCCAGCAGTTCCCGAGATGAGCAGTTCTTC
CASSSRDEQFF
>TRBJ1-6|TRBV27|-|TRBD1
TGTGCCAGCAGTCCAACGACAGGGTCCTATTCACCCCTCCACTTT
CASSPTTGSYSPLHF
>TRBJ2-1|TRBV2|-|TRBD2
TGTGCCAGCAGCGGGCTAGCGGGAGTTGGCGCCTACAATGAGCAGTTCTTC
CASSGLAGVGAYNEQFF
>TRBJ2-2|TRBV18|-|-
TGTGCCAGCTCACCACCAGCGCGGGTCGCCGGGGAGCTGTTTTTT
CASSPPARVAGELFF
>TRBJ2-6|TRBV5-5|-|-
TGTGCCAGCAGCCCGATCCGAGGCTCTGGGGCCAACGTCCTGACTTTC
CASSPIRGSGANVLTF
>TRBJ1-2|TRBV5-1|-|-
TGCGCCAGCAGCTTGGCCGGGACACCGCTGAACTATGGCTACACCTTC
CASSLAGTPLNYGYTF
>TRBJ2-5|TRBV2|-|-
TGTGCCAGCAGTGAGACAGGGAGGCAAGAGACCCAGTACTTC
CASSETGRQETQYF
>TRBJ2-7|TRBV5-1|-|TRBD2
TGCGCCAGCAGCTTGGGCGCTAGCGGGAGTCACCCCTACGAGCAGTACTTC
CASSLGASGSHPYEQYF
>TRBJ2-5|TRBV5-4|-|-
TGTGCCAGCAGCTTGGGGGGAGAAGAGACCCAGTACTTC
CASSLGGEETQYF
>TRBJ2-2|TRBV29-1|-|-
TGCAGCGTCCCCTCGCGGGGGCTGAACACCGGGGAGCTGTTTTTT
CSVPSRGLNTGELFF
>TRBJ1-5|TRBV18|-|-
TGTGCCAGCTCACCACCGGGGGACTATCAGCCCCAGCATTTT
CASSPPGDYQPQHF
>TRBJ2-3|TRBV3-1/TRBV3-2|-|TRBD1
TGTGCCAGCAGCCGGGACAGTTTCGCAGATACGCAGTATTTT
CASSRDSFADTQYF
>TRBJ1-5|TRBV6-1|-|-
TGTGCCAGCAGTGAGATGGACAGCAGCAATCAGCCCCAGCATTTT
CASSEMDSSNQPQHF
>TRBJ2-7|TRBV9|-|TRBD1
TGTGCCAGCAGCCCCCGACAGGGCTCCTACGAGCAGTACTTC
CASSPRQGSYEQYF
>TRBJ1-2|TRBV28|-|TRBD1
TGTGCCAGCCTCCCGCACGGGGCGAGGGGGCACTATGGCTACACCTTC
CASLPHGARGHYGYTF
>TRBJ1-2|TRBV28|-|-
TGTGCCAGCCTAAACCCTACAGTAGTCTATGGCTACACCTTC
CASLNPTVVYGYTF
>TRBJ1-2|TRBV5-8|-|TRBD1
TGTGCCAGCAGCTTCCGGGGACAGATCTATGGCTACACCTTC
CASSFRGQIYGYTF
>TRBJ2-3|TRBV6-2/TRBV6-3|-|-
TGTGCCAGCAGTTACGGGGCAGTATCCACAGATACGCAGTATTTT
CASSYGAVSTDTQYF
>TRBJ2-7|TRBV15|-|-
TGTGCCACCAGCAGAGTTGGTAGTTTCAACGAGCAGTACTTC
CATSRVGSFNEQYF
>TRBJ1-2|TRBV3-1/TRBV3-2|-|-
TGTGCCAGCAGCCAAGAAGCAGGGTCATTCGGGTATGGCTACACCTTC
CASSQEAGSFGYGYTF
>TRBJ2-3|TRBV27|-|-
TGTGCCAGCAGAATCCTCTCCGCCCCGGGGGGCACAGATACGCAGTATTTT
CASRILSAPGGTDTQYF
>TRBJ2-5|TRBV12-3/TRBV12-4|-|TRBD2
TGTGCCAGCAGTTATAGCGGGGAGACCCAGTACTTC
CASSYSGETQYF
>TRBJ2-7|TRBV7-6|-|-
TGTGCCAGCAGCTCCCTGGGCTCGGCCTCACGCTACGAGCAGTACTTC
CASSSLGSASRYEQYF
>TRBJ1-6|TRBV6-5|-|TRBD1
TGTGCCAGCAGCATCGGACAGGGGAATTCACCCCTCCACTTT
CASSIGQGNSPLHF
>TRBJ2-1|TRBV2|-|TRBD2
TGTGCCAGCAGTGAGAATAGCGGGAACCCGGTCTTC
CASSENSGNPVF
>TRBJ1-1|TRBV6-1|-|-
TGTGCCAGCAGTGAACGAACAGCGAACACTGAAGCTTTCTTT
CASSERTANTEAFF
>TRBJ2-7|TRBV9|-|-
TGTGCCAGCAGCGTAGGAAGGTCTAGCATTGGGTACGAGCAGTACTTC
CASSVGRSSIGYEQYF
>TRBJ1-1|TRBV7-3|-|-
TGTGCCAGCAGCTTAATCGCAGGGAACACTGAAGCTTTCTTT
CASSLIAGNTEAFF
>TRBJ1-2|TRBV6-5|once|TRBD1
TGTGCCAGCAGTACCGCAGACAGGGGGGACTATGGCTACACCTTC
CASSTADRGDYGYTF
>TRBJ1-4|TRBV24-1|-|-
TGTGCCACCAGTGATTCTGGGGCACCTAATGAAAAACTGTTTTTT
CATSDSGAPNEKLFF
>TRBJ2-4|TRBV11-2|-|TRBD2
TGTGCCAGCAGCTTAGCCGGACTAGCGGACGCCAAAAAGGGCATTCAGTACTTC
CASSLAGLADAKKGIQYF
>TRBJ1-2|TRBV24-1|once|-
TGTGCCACCAGTGATACCCGAGAGGAGGGCTACACCTTC
CATSDTREEGYTF
>TRBJ1-4|TRBV6-5|-|TRBD1
TGTGCCAGCGCCCGGGACAGGGGAAATGAAAAACTGTTTTTT
CASARDRGNEKLFF
>TRBJ1-1|TRBV14|-|-
TGTGCCAGCAGCCCGGGGGGAGCCCGGACTAAAAACACTGAAGCTTTCTTT
CASSPGGARTKNTEAFF
>TRBJ2-7|TRBV7-6|-|-
TGTGCCAGCAGCCAACGGGACACCGGGCCCTACGAGCAGTACTTC
CASSQRDTGPYEQYF
>TRBJ2-7|TRBV4-3|-|-
TGCGCCAGCAGCCCATCTAGCGCCGGGCCCGAGCAGTACTTC
CASSPSSAGPEQYF
>TRBJ2-3|TRBV6-2/TRBV6-3|few|-
TGTGCCAGCAGTTGGAGACTGACTATAACTAGCACAGATACGCAGTATTTT
CASSWRLTITSTDTQYF
>TRBJ1-2|TRBV5-5|-|-
TGTGCCAGCAGCTTGGTGGGGACAACCTACACCTTC
CASSLVGTTYTF
>TRBJ1-5|TRBV24-1|-|TRBD1
TGTGCCACCAGTCCGACAGGGGTACAGCCCCAGCATTTT
CATSPTGVQPQHF
>TRBJ1-5|TRBV7-3|few|-
TGTGCCAGCAGCTTAATCATCGGGATGGGGCCCCAGCATTTT
CASSLIIGMGPQHF